The 19 T cell receptor beta chains below all came from one sample that was sequenced in a study of blood T cell repertoires in COVID-19. Here immunoSEQ multiplex PCR was the method, and the copy in TCRdb shows in-frame clones only, minus some. This sample has roughly 200,000 clones, with approximately 88% found just once. The material sequenced was peripheral blood. Receptors originate from a man aged 40-49 years with acute or convalescent COVID-19.

This clone appeared once. This chain connects TRBV18 to TRBJ2-2; tentatively, D is TRBD2 (5 bases). V was shortened by 2 bases and J by 6 bases, with 10 bases between the two germline ends. The CDR3 is made up of 14 amino acids. Germline CDR1 KGHSH, CDR2 LQKENI. CDR3 in amino acids: CASSPARRAGELFF. CDR3 in DNA: TGTGCCAGCTCACCAGCCAGGCGGGCCGGGGAGCTGTTTTTT. Looking up the rest from reference TRBV18 and TRBJ2-2 gives the full variable domain: NAGVMQNPRHLVRRRGQEARLRCSPMKGHSHVYWYRQLPEEGLKFMVYLQKENIIDESGMPKERFSAEFPKEGPSILRIQQVVRGDSAAYFCASSPARRAGELFFGEGSRLTVL.

The chain has TRBV4-1 and TRBJ1-2; D is unresolved. Trimming shortened V by 0 bases and J by 1 base, and 6 bases separated the two germline ends. Germline V gives CDR1 MGHRA, CDR2 YSYEKL. The CDR3 totals 14 residues. The CDR3 is CASSQDFHNYGYTF. The CDR3 nucleotides read TGCGCCAGCAGCCAAGATTTTCATAACTATGGCTACACCTTC.

The J gene is TRBJ2-2, the V gene TRBV7-2; 7 bases are shared with TRBD2. Trimming cost V 2 bases and J 4 bases; bases outside gene matches: 4. CDR1 and CDR2 (germline): SGHTA, FQGNSA. The length of the CDR3 is 15 residues. This CDR3 reads CASSLSGTGTGELFF. CDR3 DNA sequence: TGTGCCAGCAGCTTAAGCGGGACGGGCACCGGGGAGCTGTTTTTT.

The chain employs TRBV20-1 and TRBJ1-2, with D perhaps TRBD1 (6 bases). V was shortened by 6 bases and J by 5 bases, with 7 bases between the two germline ends. CDR3 length equals 10 residues. Germline V gene data show CDR1 as DFQATT and CDR2 as SNEGSKA (reference sequence). The CDR3 DNA reads as TGCAGTGCGGGGGCTTATGGCTACACCTTC. Amino acid sequence: CSAGAYGYTF.

This sequence joins TRBV9 and TRBJ2-2; D possibly corresponds to TRBD1 (5 bases). Germline CDR1 reads SGDLS; CDR2 reads YYNGEE. This CDR3 is 14 amino acids long. The V and J ends lost 0 bases and 4 bases respectively, with 7 bases between them. CDR3 DNA sequence: TGTGCCAGCAGCGTAGACAGGACCACCGGGGAGCTGTTTTTT. It codes for CASSVDRTTGELFF. Variable domain in full (rest from reference TRBV9 and TRBJ2-2): DSGVTQTPKHLITATGQRVTLRCSPRSGDLSVYWYQQSLDQGLQFLIQYYNGEERAKGNILERFSAQQFPDLHSELNLSSLELGDSALYFCASSVDRTTGELFFGEGSRLTVL.

The chain employs TRBV18 and TRBJ2-7; D uncertain. There are 15 residues in the CDR3. CDR1 KGHSH and CDR2 LQKENI come from the germline V gene. V shed 3 bases and J shed 3 bases, with 15 bases lying between them. The CDR3 DNA reads TGTGCCAGCTCACCTGGTACCGGTTCGTTCTACGAGCAGTACTTC. Its translation is CASSPGTGSFYEQYF.

The chain joins TRBV7-6 to TRBJ2-1; D not resolved. The V gene's germline CDR1 is SGHVS and CDR2 FNYEAQ. This CDR3 contains 10 residues. Trimming took 9 bases from V and 8 from J, leaving 8 bases between them. Written as DNA, the CDR3 is TGTGCCAGTTCCGACTATGAGCAGTTCTTC. Amino acids: CASSDYEQFF.

The genes are TRBV7-7 and TRBJ2-1, with 12 bases lining up with TRBD1. The CDR3 runs to 14 residues. Germline trimming cut 4 bases from V and 10 bases from J; bases unmatched to any gene: 5. Germline V gene data show CDR1 as SSHAT and CDR2 as FNYEAQ (reference sequence). CDR3 DNA sequence: TGTGCCAGCAGCTCAGGGACAGGGGGCGGGGAGCAGTTCTTC. As protein: CASSSGTGGGEQFF.

This chain links TRBV6-2 or TRBV6-3 with TRBJ2-1, with 12 nucleotides matching TRBD2. The CDR3 is made up of 16 amino acids. V shed 6 bases and J 4 bases; nucleotides not matched to a gene: 7. The germline CDR1 and CDR2 sequences are MNHEY and SVGEGT. The CDR3: CASSPFLAGGYNEQFF. CDR3 coding DNA: TGTGCCAGCAGCCCTTTTCTAGCGGGAGGGTACAATGAGCAGTTCTTC.

The genes are TRBV7-8 and TRBJ2-7, with 14 bases identical to TRBD2. Per germline, CDR1 SGHVS and CDR2 FQNEAQ. The CDR3 covers 17 residues. Trimming cost V 6 bases and J 5 bases; bases outside gene matches: 12. CDR3 region: CASRPLGLAGGNHEQYF. The CDR3 DNA reads TGTGCCAGCAGGCCCCTTGGACTAGCGGGAGGTAACCACGAGCAGTACTTC.

The rearrangement uses TRBV3-1 (or the pseudogene TRBV3-2) and TRBJ2-1, with D unresolved. Looked up from germline, CDR1 is LGHDT and CDR2 is YNNKEL (reference sequence). The V end lost 5 bases, the J end lost 7 bases, and 12 bases lay between the germline ends. The CDR3 contains 13 residues. CDR3 nucleotide sequence: TGTGCCAGCAGCAACCTCCTAGTGAATGAGCAGTTCTTC. Its translation: CASSNLLVNEQFF.

V is TRBV27 and J is TRBJ2-1, with TRBD2 identical over 10 bases. Germline trimming cut 8 bases from V and 8 bases from J; bases unmatched to any gene: 6. The CDR3 runs 13 residues. Looked up from germline, CDR1 is MNHEY and CDR2 is SMNVEV (reference sequence). CDR3 region: CASGKREGDEQFF. CDR3 in DNA: TGTGCCAGCGGAAAGCGGGAGGGAGATGAGCAGTTCTTC.

The chain combines TRBV29-1 with TRBJ1-1; 7 bases agree with TRBD1. The CDR3 extends over 11 amino acids. The junction had 3 bases not matched to a gene; V was cut back by 7 bases and J by 4 bases. Per germline, CDR1 SQVTM and CDR2 ANQGSEA. The CDR3 region is CSATGTTEAFF. CDR3 in DNA: TGCAGCGCGACAGGGACCACTGAAGCTTTCTTT.

V gene TRBV4-3 combines with J gene TRBJ1-1; 8 bases are shared with TRBD1. Germline V gene lookup returns CDR1 LGHNA and CDR2 YSLEER. V shed 1 base and J 1 base; nucleotides not matched to a gene: 5. The length of the CDR3 is 16 residues. CDR3 in amino acids: CASSQGPGQANTEAFF. The DNA for the CDR3 is TGCGCCAGCAGCCAAGGCCCGGGACAGGCGAACACTGAAGCTTTCTTT.

The V call is TRBV7-3, the J call TRBJ2-1; unclear D gene. Germline lookup yields CDR1 SGHTA and CDR2 FQGTGA. This CDR3 comprises 17 residues. Trimming took 4 bases from V and 10 from J, leaving 26 bases between them. The DNA of the CDR3 is TGTGCCAGCAGCTCTCGTGCCATACCTTCGAGGCAATTCGAGCAGTTCTTC. This sequence encodes CASSSRAIPSRQFEQFF.

The chain links TRBV2 to TRBJ1-4; D possibly corresponds to TRBD1 (6 bases). Trimming left V 7 bases short and J 7 bases short, with 16 bases between. CDR3 length equals 14 residues. Per germline, CDR1 SNHLY and CDR2 FYNNEI. Here the CDR3 DNA reads TGTGCCAGCACCGACGACAGGTTTGGTGAAAAACTGTTTTTT. Translating gives CASTDDRFGEKLFF.

This rearrangement joins TRBV5-1 to TRBJ2-2; 8 positions match TRBD1. With V trimmed by 2 bases and J by 6 bases, 0 bases remained unmatched. This CDR3 is built from 13 residues. The germline gives CDR1 SGHRS, CDR2 YFSETQ. The CDR3 nucleotides are TGCGCCAGCAGCTTACAGGGGGCCGGGGAGCTGTTTTTT. Its protein product is CASSLQGAGELFF.

The V call is TRBV5-1, the J call TRBJ1-4, with TRBD1 matching over 7 bases. The CDR3 covers 17 residues. CDR1 and CDR2 from the germline V gene are SGHRS and YFSETQ. V dropped 4 bases and J dropped 7; count of bases not matched to a gene: 16. In DNA, the CDR3 is TGCGCCAGCAGCGACGGGACAGCGCTGAGTGGGCTTGAAAAACTGTTTTTT. Its translation is CASSDGTALSGLEKLFF. The full variable domain, rest sourced from reference TRBV5-1 and TRBJ1-4, is KAGVTQTPRYLIKTRGQQVTLSCSPISGHRSVSWYQQTPGQGLQFLFEYFSETQRNKGNFPGRFSGRQFSNSRSEMNVSTLELGDSALYLCASSDGTALSGLEKLFFGSGTQLSVL.

CDR3 sequence (DNA): TGTGCCAGTAGTATACAGGAGGACATTCAGTACTTC. This codes for CASSIQEDIQYF. This chain uses TRBV19 with TRBJ2-4, with D possibly TRBD2 on 5 matching bases. The V gene's germline CDR1 is LNHDA and CDR2 SQIVND (reference sequence). The CDR3 extends over 12 amino acids. Trimming shortened V by 2 bases and J by 8 bases, and 7 bases separated the two germline ends.